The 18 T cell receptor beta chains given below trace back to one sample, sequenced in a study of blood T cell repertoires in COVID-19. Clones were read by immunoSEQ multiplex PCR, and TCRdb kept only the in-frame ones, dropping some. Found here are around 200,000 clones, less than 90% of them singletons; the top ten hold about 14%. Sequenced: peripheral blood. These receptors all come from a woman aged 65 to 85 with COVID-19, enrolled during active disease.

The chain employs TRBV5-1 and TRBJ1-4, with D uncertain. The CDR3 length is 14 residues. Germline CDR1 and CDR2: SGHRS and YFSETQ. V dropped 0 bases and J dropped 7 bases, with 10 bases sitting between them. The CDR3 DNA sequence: TGCGCCAGCAGCTTGGGAAGTATCGGTGAAAAACTGTTTTTT. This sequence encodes CASSLGSIGEKLFF.

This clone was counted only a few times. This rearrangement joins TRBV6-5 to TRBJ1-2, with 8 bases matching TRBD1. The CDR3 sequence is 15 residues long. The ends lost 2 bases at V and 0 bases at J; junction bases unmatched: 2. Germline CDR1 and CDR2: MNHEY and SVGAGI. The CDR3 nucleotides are TGTGCCAGCAGTTACGGACAGGGAGCTAACTATGGCTACACCTTC. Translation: CASSYGQGANYGYTF.

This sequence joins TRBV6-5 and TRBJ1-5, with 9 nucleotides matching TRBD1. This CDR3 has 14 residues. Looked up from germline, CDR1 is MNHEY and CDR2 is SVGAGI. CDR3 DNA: TGTGCGGGGGGGGGACAGGGTCTGAATCAGCCCCAGCATTTT. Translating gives CAGGGQGLNQPQHF.

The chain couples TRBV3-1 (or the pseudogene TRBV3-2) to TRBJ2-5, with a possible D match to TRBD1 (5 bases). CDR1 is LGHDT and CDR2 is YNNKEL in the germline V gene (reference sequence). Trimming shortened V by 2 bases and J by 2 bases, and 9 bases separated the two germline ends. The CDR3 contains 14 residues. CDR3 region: CASSQSQVQETQYF. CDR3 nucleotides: TGTGCCAGCAGCCAATCACAGGTACAAGAGACCCAGTACTTC.

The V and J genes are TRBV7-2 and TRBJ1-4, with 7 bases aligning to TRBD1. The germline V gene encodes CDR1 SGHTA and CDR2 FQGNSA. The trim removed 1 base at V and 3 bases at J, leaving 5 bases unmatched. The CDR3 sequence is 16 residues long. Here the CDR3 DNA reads TGTGCCAGCAGCTTAGTCGGCGACAGGGCTAATGAAAAACTGTTTTTT. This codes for CASSLVGDRANEKLFF. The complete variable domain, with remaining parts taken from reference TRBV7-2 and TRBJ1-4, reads GAGVSQSPSNKVTEKGKDVELRCDPISGHTALYWYRQSLGQGLEFLIYFQGNSAPDKSGLPSDRFSAERTGGSVSTLTIQRTQQEDSAVYLCASSLVGDRANEKLFFGSGTQLSVL.

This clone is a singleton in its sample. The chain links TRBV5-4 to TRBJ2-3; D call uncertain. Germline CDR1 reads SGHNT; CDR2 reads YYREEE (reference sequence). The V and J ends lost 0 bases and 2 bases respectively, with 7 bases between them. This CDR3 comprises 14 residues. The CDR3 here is CASSLDGYTDTQYF. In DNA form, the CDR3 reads TGTGCCAGCAGCTTGGACGGGTACACAGATACGCAGTATTTT.

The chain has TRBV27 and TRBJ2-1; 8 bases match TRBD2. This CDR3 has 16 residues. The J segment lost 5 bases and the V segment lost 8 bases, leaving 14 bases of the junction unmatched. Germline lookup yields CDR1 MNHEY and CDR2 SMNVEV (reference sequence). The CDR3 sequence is CASQKRLIAGNNEQFF. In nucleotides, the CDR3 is TGTGCCAGCCAAAAAAGGCTGATAGCGGGGAACAATGAGCAGTTCTTC.

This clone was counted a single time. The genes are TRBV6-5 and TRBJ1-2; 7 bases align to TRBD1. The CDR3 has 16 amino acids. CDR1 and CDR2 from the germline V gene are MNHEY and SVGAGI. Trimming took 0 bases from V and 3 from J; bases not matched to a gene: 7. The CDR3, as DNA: TGTGCCAGCAGTTACTCCCCTTGGAGGGGGCACTATGGCTACACCTTC. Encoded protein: CASSYSPWRGHYGYTF.

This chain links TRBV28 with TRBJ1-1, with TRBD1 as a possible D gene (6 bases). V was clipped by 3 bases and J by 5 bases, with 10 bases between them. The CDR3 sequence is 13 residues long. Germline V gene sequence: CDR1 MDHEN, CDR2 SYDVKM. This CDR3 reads CASSLQGRTEAFF. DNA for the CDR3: TGTGCCAGCAGTTTGCAGGGGCGGACTGAAGCTTTCTTT.

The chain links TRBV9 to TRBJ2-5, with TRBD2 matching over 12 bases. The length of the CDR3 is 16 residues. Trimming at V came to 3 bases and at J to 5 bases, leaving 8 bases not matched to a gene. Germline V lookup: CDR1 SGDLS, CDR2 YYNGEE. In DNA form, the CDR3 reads TGTGCCAGCAGCGCGGCTAGCGGGAGGGCGGGTGAGACCCAGTACTTC. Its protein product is CASSAASGRAGETQYF.

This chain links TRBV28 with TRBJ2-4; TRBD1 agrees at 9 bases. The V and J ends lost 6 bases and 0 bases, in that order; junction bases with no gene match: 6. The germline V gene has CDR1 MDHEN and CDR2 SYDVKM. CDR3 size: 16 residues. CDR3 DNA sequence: TGTGCCAGCAGACCGGGACAGGGATTAGCCAAAAACATTCAGTACTTC. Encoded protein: CASRPGQGLAKNIQYF.

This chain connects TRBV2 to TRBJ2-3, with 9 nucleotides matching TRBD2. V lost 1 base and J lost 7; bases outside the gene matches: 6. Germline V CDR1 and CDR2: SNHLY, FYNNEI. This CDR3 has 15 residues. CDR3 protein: CASSEVLAGSNTQYF. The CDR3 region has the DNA TGTGCCAGCAGTGAAGTCCTAGCGGGATCAAATACGCAGTATTTT.

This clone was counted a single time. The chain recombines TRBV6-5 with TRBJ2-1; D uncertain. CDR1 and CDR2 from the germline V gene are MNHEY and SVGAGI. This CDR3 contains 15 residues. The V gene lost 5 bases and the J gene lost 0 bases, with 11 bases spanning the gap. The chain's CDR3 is CASSRNYHSYNEQFF. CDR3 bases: TGTGCCAGCAGTCGGAACTACCACTCCTACAATGAGCAGTTCTTC.

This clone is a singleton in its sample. CDR3 loop: CASTRGQVVPETQYF. The CDR3 coding sequence is TGTGCCAGCACCCGAGGACAGGTCGTCCCAGAGACCCAGTACTTC. The chain recombines TRBV28 with TRBJ2-5, with 7 nucleotides matching TRBD1. V was pared by 7 bases and J by 4 bases, with 12 bases of the junction left unmatched. The CDR3 has 15 amino acids. From germline, CDR1 is MDHEN and CDR2 SYDVKM.

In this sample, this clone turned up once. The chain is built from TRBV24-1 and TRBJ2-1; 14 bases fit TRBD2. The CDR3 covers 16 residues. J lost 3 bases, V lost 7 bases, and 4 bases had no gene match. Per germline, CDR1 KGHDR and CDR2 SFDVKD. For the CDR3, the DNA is TGTGCCACCAGAGGGACTAGCGGGAGTAGCTACAATGAGCAGTTCTTC. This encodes CATRGTSGSSYNEQFF.

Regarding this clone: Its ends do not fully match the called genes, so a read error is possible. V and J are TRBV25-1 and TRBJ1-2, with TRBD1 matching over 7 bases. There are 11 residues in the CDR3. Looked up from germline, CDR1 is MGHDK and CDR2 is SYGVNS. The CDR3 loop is CASSDGTAPLF. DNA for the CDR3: TGTGCCAGCAGTGACGGGACAGCCCCTCTCTTC.

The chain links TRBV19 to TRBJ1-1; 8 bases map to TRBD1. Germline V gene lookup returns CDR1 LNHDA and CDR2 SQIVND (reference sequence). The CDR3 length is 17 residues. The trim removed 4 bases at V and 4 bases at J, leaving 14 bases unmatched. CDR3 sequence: CASSTRTGRRSSTEAFF. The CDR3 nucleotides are TGTGCCAGTAGTACGCGGACAGGGAGAAGGTCGAGCACTGAAGCTTTCTTT.

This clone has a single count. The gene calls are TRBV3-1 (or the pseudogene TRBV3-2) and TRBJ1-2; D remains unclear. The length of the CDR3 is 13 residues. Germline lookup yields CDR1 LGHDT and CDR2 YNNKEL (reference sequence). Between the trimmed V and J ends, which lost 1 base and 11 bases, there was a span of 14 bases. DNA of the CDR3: TGTGCCAGCAGCCAAGCGGGGATCCCGGGGTACACCTTC. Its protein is CASSQAGIPGYTF.